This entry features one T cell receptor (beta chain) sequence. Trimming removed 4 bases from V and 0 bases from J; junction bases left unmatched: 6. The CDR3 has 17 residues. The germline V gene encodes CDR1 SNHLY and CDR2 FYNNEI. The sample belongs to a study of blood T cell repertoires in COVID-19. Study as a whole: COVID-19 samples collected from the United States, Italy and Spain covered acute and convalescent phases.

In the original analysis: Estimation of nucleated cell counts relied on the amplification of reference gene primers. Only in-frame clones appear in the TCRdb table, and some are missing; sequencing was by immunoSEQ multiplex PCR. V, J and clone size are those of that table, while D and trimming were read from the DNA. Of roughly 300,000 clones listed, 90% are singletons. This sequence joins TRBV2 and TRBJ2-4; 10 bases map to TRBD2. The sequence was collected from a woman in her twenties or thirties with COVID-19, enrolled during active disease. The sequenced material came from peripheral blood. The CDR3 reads CASSALAGILAKNIQYF. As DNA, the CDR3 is TGTGCCAGCAGTGCACTAGCGGGAATTCTAGCCAAAAACATTCAGTACTTC.